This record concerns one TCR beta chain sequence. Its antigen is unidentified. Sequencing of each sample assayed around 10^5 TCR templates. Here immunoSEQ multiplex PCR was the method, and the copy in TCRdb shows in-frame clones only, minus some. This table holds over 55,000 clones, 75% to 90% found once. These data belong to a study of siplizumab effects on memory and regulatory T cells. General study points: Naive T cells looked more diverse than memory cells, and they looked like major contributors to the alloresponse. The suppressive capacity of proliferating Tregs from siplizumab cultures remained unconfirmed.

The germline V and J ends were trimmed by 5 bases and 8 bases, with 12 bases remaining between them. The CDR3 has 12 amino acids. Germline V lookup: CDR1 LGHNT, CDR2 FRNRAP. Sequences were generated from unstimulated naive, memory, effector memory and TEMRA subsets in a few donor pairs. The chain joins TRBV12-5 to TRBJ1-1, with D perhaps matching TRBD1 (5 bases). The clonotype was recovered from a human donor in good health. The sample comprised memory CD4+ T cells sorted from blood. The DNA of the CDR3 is TGTGCTAGTGGTCTGACAGCAACCGAAGCTTTCTTT. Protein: CASGLTATEAFF. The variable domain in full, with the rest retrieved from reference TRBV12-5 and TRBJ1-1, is DARVTQTPRHKVTEMGQEVTMRCQPILGHNTVFWYRQTMMQGLELLAYFRNRAPLDDSGMPKDRFSAEMPDATLATLKIQPSEPRDSAVYFCASGLTATEAFFGQGTRLTVV.